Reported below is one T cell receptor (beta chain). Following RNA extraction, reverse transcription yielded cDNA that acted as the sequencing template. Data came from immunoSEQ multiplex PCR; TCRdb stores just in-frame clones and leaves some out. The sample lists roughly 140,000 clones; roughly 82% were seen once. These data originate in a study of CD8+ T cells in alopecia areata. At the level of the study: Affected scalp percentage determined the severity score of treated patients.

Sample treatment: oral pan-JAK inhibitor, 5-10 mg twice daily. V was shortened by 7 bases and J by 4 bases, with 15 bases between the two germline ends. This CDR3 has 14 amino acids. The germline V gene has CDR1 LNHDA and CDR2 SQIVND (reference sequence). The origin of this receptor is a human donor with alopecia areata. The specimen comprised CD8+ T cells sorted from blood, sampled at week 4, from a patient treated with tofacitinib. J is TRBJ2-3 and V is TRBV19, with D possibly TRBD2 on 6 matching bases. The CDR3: CASTDVPGADTQYF. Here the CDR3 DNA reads TGTGCCAGTACCGACGTCCCGGGGGCAGATACGCAGTATTTT.